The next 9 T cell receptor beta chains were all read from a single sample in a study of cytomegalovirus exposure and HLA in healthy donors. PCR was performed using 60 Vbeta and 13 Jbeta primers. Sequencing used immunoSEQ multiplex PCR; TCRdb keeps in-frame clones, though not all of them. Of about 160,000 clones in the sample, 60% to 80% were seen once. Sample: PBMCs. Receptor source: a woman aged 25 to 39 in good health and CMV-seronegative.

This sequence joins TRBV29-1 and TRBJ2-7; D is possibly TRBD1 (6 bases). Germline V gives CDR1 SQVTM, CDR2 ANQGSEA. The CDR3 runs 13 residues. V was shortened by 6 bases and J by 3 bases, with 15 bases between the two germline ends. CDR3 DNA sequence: TGCAGCGTGTTACGGGACACGAGCTACGAGCAGTACTTC. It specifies CSVLRDTSYEQYF.

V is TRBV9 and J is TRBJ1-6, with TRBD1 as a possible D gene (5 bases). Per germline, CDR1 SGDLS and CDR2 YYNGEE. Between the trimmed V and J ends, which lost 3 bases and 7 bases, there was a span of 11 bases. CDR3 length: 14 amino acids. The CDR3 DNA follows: TGTGCCAGCAGCGCGGAGGGGCACAATTCACCCCTCCACTTT. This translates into CASSAEGHNSPLHF.

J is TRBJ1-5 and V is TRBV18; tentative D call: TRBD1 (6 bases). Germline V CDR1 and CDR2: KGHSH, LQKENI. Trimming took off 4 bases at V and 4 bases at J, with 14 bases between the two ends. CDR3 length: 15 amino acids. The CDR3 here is CASSLTHRENQPQHF. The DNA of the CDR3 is TGTGCCAGCTCACTTACACACAGGGAGAATCAGCCCCAGCATTTT.

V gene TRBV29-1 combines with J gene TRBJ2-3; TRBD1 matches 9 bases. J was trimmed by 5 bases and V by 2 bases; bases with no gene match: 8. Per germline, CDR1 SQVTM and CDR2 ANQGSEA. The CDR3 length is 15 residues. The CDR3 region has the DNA TGCAGCGTTGAAAAGGGGACAGGGACCCTAGATACGCAGTATTTT. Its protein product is CSVEKGTGTLDTQYF.

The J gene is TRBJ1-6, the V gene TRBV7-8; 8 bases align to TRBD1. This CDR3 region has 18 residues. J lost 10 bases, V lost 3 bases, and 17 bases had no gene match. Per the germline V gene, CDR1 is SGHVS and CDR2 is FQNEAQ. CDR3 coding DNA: TGTGCCAGCAGCTTCCGATATGGACAGGGTTCCTTAGAGTCACCCCTCCACTTT. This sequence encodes CASSFRYGQGSLESPLHF.

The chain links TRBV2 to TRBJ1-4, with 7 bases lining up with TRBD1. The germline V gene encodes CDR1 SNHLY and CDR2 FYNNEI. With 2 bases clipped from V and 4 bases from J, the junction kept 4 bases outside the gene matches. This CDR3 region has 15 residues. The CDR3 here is CASSEPRDSNEKLFF. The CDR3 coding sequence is TGTGCCAGCAGTGAACCCCGGGACAGTAATGAAAAACTGTTTTTT.

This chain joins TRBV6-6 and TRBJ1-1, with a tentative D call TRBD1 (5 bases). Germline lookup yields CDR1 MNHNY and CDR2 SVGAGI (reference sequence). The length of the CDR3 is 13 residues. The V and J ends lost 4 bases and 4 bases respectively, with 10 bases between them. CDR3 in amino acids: CASSFRGSTEAFF. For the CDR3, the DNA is TGTGCCAGCAGTTTTAGGGGAAGCACTGAAGCTTTCTTT.

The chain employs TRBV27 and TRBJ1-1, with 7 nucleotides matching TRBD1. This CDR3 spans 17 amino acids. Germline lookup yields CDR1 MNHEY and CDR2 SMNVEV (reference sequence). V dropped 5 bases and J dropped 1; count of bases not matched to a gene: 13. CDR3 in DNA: TGTGCCAGCAGTCCTTGGGACAGAACCGGTACGAACACTGAAGCTTTCTTT. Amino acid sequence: CASSPWDRTGTNTEAFF.

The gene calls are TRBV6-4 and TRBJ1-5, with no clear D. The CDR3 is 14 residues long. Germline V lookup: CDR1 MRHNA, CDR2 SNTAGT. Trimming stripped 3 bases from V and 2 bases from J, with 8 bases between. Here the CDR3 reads CASSEYMGNQPQHF. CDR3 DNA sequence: TGTGCCAGCAGTGAATACATGGGCAATCAGCCCCAGCATTTT.